This T cell receptor (beta chain) derives from a study of shared clonotypes between healthy human individuals (dated by TCRdb to 2020 to 2021). In terms of the full investigation: The cohort included a few men and a couple of women between 18 and 49 years of age. Per donor, three plates each were used for CD4 naive and CD4 memory, two for CD8 naive, and one for CD8 memory. To estimate repertoire size and how much clonotype sharing occurs between individuals, the study deeply sequenced the blood TCR repertoires of about five healthy adults. To increase sequencing depth and limit assay-specific biases, TCR repertoire library preparation and sequencing were carried out by different laboratories using diverse techniques. Each donor's leukapheresis produced roughly between roughly 0.85 and 9.5 billion PBMCs. The study at large found these results: Larger estimated clonotype richness was generally found for naive subsets than for memory subsets. Compared with non-shared clonotypes, clonotypes shared by all four sorted-subset donors had higher generation probabilities. Sharing across a few donors was observed for about 4.8% of naive CD4, under 4% of naive CD8, roughly 2.3% of memory CD4, and roughly 0.4% of memory CD8 clonotypes. Sampling was restricted to blood, and TCR repertoires in tissues likely differ from the TCR repertoires found in blood. Incomplete sequencing was indicated by rarefaction of sorted-subset datasets, despite the large sequencing depth. Pairwise subsampling led to the expectation that sequencing depth would affect the degree of clonotype sharing among donors. The small number of donors limited the genetic and exposure-history diversity represented.

For the CD8 naive samples, CD45RO-negative cells were positively selected for CCR7, yielding a CD45RA+CCR7+ population from which TemRA cells were excluded. Healthy HIV-negative adults with no recently reported acute infections or vaccinations were included as donors. Every donor was a Caucasian adult residing in Nashville, Tennessee, USA. After blood collection by leukapheresis, PBMCs were isolated using Ficoll-Histopaque density gradient centrifugation and then cryopreserved in the vapor phase of liquid nitrogen. Purity and quantity of every magnetically sorted T cell population were checked by analytical flow cytometry. From each sorted fraction, genomic DNA was isolated and quantified by UV absorbance on a Nanodrop 2000c. Using the deep immunoSEQ assay, multiplex PCR amplified TCR CDR3 regions from genomic DNA. Extracted genomic DNA from each cell subset was distributed evenly across all wells of several immunoSEQ 96-well plates, and each plate was treated as a replicate. Each replicate PCR for sorted subsets received around 210 ng genomic DNA, equal to 30,000 or so T cell genomes. Purified libraries were quantified with a Qubit 3.0 fluorometer, sized on a Bioanalyzer 2100, and re-quantified with the KAPA Library Quantification kit. Every immunoSEQ 96-well plate was sequenced on a separate single-read 150-cycle Illumina NextSeq 550 flow cell. Turning to the authors' computational methods: Because the immunoSEQ output included only junctional sequences and no quality scores, the filtering could not be the same as the filtering used for full-length reads. Sequences were annotated with PyIR, a Python wrapper for IgBLAST v1.9, using IMGT germline references to assign V/J genes and CDR3. Reads were filtered out if the reads had weak V/J assignments (E-value above 1e-6), no CDR3, stop codons, out-of-frame junctions, or ambiguous translated residues. A V3J clonotype was defined by an identical inferred V gene, J gene, and CDR3 amino acid sequence. Percentage overlap between repertoires was computed as shared unique clonotypes divided by the size of the smaller repertoire. Three approaches were used to assess repertoire richness: RTK rarefaction, the Chao1 estimator, and Recon v2.1 estimates of unobserved clonotypes. Generation probabilities for all TCRbeta clonotypes obtained by the gDNA method from a handful of donors were computed using OLGA. As stored in TCRdb, this immuneACCESS dataset retains in-frame rearrangements with V and J assigned. A fraction of the clones does not appear; measured against another copy, unresolved V genes explain less than half of the discrepancy, and the remainder lacks a known reason. That table is the source of V, J and clone size, and D and trimming were worked out from the DNA. The sample contains fewer than 1 million clones, about 96% of them found a single time. The leading ten clones occupy about 0.21% of the sample.

About this clone: Its binding antigen is unknown. Per-base quality was not reported, and no clone a single base away is much larger than it.

Inclusive of the bounding cysteine and phenylalanine, the CDR3 is 13 residues long. Only the CDR3 region is kept as DNA, spanning 39 bases read in frame from base 1. CDR1 SGHNT and CDR2 YENEEA are derived from the germline V gene. Trimming takes 6 bases from V and 3 bases from J, and the germline ends sit 8 bases apart. The clonotype was recovered from a man younger than 45 in good health. Sequencing was done on a sample of naive CD8+ T cells sorted from blood. In the paper's terms, the cell subset or site label means: CD45RA+CCR7+. The rearrangement combines TRBV11-3 with TRBJ2-2, and the D gene may be TRBD1, 6 bases matching. This receptor carries the CDR3 CASRDRDTGELFF. The bases are TGTGCCAGCAGGGACAGAGACACCGGGGAGCTGTTTTTT.